This T cell receptor beta chain was profiled in a study of shared clonotypes between healthy human individuals. Background on the study: The plates for each donor numbered three CD4 naive, three CD4 memory, two CD8 naive and one CD8 memory.

Among the donors, all were Caucasian adults who lived in Nashville, Tennessee. Germline CDR1 and CDR2: SGHRS and YFSETQ. V was cut by 0 bases and J by 5 bases, with 9 bases left in between. The CDR3 spans 14 residues. With respect to this clone: Antigen specificity is unknown.

General study findings and limits: At large depth, rarefaction still showed sorted-subset sequencing to be incomplete. Non-shared clonotypes had lower generation probabilities than clonotypes shared by all four sorted-subset donors.

The table came from immunoSEQ multiplex PCR; TCRdb's copy has only in-frame clones and leaves some out. The data hold millions of clones, with 90% to 95% observed a single time. The sample was naive CD4+ T cells sorted from blood. As for subset: CD45RA+ positively selected. The sequence was obtained from a man between 18 and 29 years old in good health. V is TRBV5-1 and J is TRBJ1-5, with unresolved D. The chain's CDR3 is CASSLDPSDQPQHF. Written as DNA, the CDR3 is TGCGCCAGCAGCTTGGATCCTTCCGATCAGCCCCAGCATTTT. The whole variable domain, remainder taken from reference TRBV5-1 and TRBJ1-5, is KAGVTQTPRYLIKTRGQQVTLSCSPISGHRSVSWYQQTPGQGLQFLFEYFSETQRNKGNFPGRFSGRQFSNSRSEMNVSTLELGDSALYLCASSLDPSDQPQHFGDGTRLSIL.